This TCR beta chain was retrieved from a study of response to subunit inactivated influenza vaccine. The study's findings and limits: New T cells are recruited in small numbers by each seasonal influenza vaccination, according to the authors' suggestion.

The CDR3 has 15 residues. Trimming at V came to 8 bases and at J to 0 bases, leaving 10 bases not matched to a gene. Germline CDR1 reads SGHRS; CDR2 reads YFSETQ. Comments on this clonotype: Its antigen remains unknown.

Via MiXCR, TCRdb re-called the RT-PCR reads, giving one row per CDR3 protein. The data contain hundreds of thousands of distinct CDR3 sequences, roughly 15% of them singletons. This rearrangement joins TRBV5-1 to TRBJ1-1; 7 bases are shared with TRBD1. The source was PBMCs from blood, collected roughly 15 days before vaccination. The TCR comes from a man aged 50 or older who received an inactivated influenza vaccine. The CDR3 reads CASDRGDRLNTEAFF. CDR3 DNA sequence: TGCGCCAGTGACCGAGGGGACAGATTGAACACTGAAGCTTTCTTT.